The 29 T cell receptor beta chains given below trace back to one sample, sequenced in a study of glioma-infiltrating T cells after dendritic cell vaccination. Assay: immunoSEQ multiplex PCR; the TCRdb copy retains only in-frame clones and omits some. This sample has roughly 100,000 clones, with around 81% found just once. The starting material was blood, obtained before dendritic cell vaccination. The source is a human donor with glioblastoma.

The chain carries TRBV7-9 and TRBJ1-1; the D is unclear. Trimming took 5 bases from V and 1 from J, leaving 11 bases between them. Germline V CDR1 and CDR2: SEHNR, FQNEAQ (reference sequence). The CDR3 runs to 14 residues. CDR3 sequence: CASSPRVTNTEAFF. CDR3 coding DNA: TGTGCCAGCAGCCCGAGGGTCACGAACACTGAAGCTTTCTTT.

The rearrangement links TRBV30 to TRBJ2-5, with a possible D match to TRBD2 (6 bases). The germline V and J ends were trimmed by 3 bases and 4 bases, with 18 bases remaining between them. This CDR3 comprises 15 residues. In germline, CDR1 is GTSNPN, CDR2 SVGIG (reference sequence). CDR3 nucleotide sequence: TGTGCCTGGAGCGACCGGGACCGGGGGAGAGAGACCCAGTACTTC. Protein product: CAWSDRDRGRETQYF.

This clone was recorded a few times. CDR3: CASSVSTPGTDTQYF. CDR3 nucleotides: TGTGCCAGCAGCGTCTCCACTCCCGGCACAGATACGCAGTATTTT. V gene TRBV9 combines with J gene TRBJ2-3; D unclear. The CDR3 extends over 15 amino acids. CDR1 is SGDLS and CDR2 is YYNGEE in the germline V gene. V lost 2 bases and J lost 1, with 11 bases in between.

The chain couples TRBV6-1 to TRBJ2-2; 16 bases map to TRBD2. With V trimmed by 2 bases and J by 7 bases, 16 bases remained unmatched. Germline CDR1 MNHNS, CDR2 SASEGT. The CDR3 length is 21 residues. The CDR3 nucleotides are TGTGCCAGCAGTGAAATGGGGGGTCCGGGACTAGCGGGGGGGCAGCACGGGGAGCTGTTTTTT. Its protein product is CASSEMGGPGLAGGQHGELFF.

This chain uses TRBV13 with TRBJ1-1, with 8 positions matching TRBD1. V trimming: 5 bases; J trimming: 11 bases; junction bases outside the gene matches: 10. This CDR3 spans 13 amino acids. Germline V CDR1 and CDR2: PRHDT, FYEKMQ (reference sequence). The CDR3 sequence is CASSGSGGAGAFF. In DNA form, the CDR3 reads TGTGCCAGCAGCGGGTCAGGGGGCGCGGGGGCTTTCTTT.

The chain links TRBV28 to TRBJ1-2; D gene uncertain. Germline-derived CDR1 and CDR2 are MDHEN and SYDVKM. Trimming shortened V by 10 bases and J by 6 bases, and 18 bases separated the two germline ends. This CDR3 contains 13 residues. The CDR3: CATLVAVQDGYTF. The CDR3 region has the DNA TGTGCCACCTTAGTTGCAGTCCAGGATGGCTACACCTTC.

The chain couples TRBV5-1 to TRBJ1-1; perhaps TRBD1 as D (5 bases). The CDR3 loop spans 13 amino acids. CDR1 SGHRS and CDR2 YFSETQ come from the germline V gene. V lost 4 bases and J lost 0, with 7 bases in between. CDR3 protein: CASSMTVNTEAFF. CDR3 nucleotides: TGCGCCAGCAGCATGACAGTGAACACTGAAGCTTTCTTT.

This sequence joins TRBV6-1 and TRBJ2-7; a weak D match, TRBD1 (6 bases). CDR1 is MNHNS, CDR2 SASEGT, per germline. The CDR3 contains 13 residues. V lost 6 bases to trimming and J lost 3 bases, with 12 bases between them. The CDR3 here is CASSELQGYEQYF. CDR3 sequence (DNA): TGTGCCAGCAGCGAATTACAGGGCTACGAGCAGTACTTC.

This chain joins TRBV5-1 and TRBJ2-7, with 7 bases lining up with TRBD1. After removal of 5 bases from V and 6 bases from J, the junction contained 5 bases not matched to a gene. The CDR3 runs to 12 residues. CDR1 is SGHRS, CDR2 YFSETQ, per germline. The CDR3 sequence: CASSLQGSEQYF. The DNA for the CDR3 is TGCGCCAGCAGTTTACAGGGGAGCGAGCAGTACTTC. The full variable domain, rest sourced from reference TRBV5-1 and TRBJ2-7, is KAGVTQTPRYLIKTRGQQVTLSCSPISGHRSVSWYQQTPGQGLQFLFEYFSETQRNKGNFPGRFSGRQFSNSRSEMNVSTLELGDSALYLCASSLQGSEQYFGPGTRLTVT.

The chain joins TRBV18 to TRBJ1-4, with D perhaps TRBD1 (5 bases). There are 15 residues in the CDR3. Germline CDR1 and CDR2: KGHSH and LQKENI. The V end lost 0 bases, the J end lost 8 bases, and 13 bases lay between the germline ends. This chain's CDR3 is CASSPPDGRGEKLFF. The CDR3 bases are TGTGCCAGCTCACCACCGGACGGAAGGGGCGAAAAACTGTTTTTT. Full variable domain (remainder filled in from reference TRBV18 and TRBJ1-4): NAGVMQNPRHLVRRRGQEARLRCSPMKGHSHVYWYRQLPEEGLKFMVYLQKENIIDESGMPKERFSAEFPKEGPSILRIQQVVRGDSAAYFCASSPPDGRGEKLFFGSGTQLSVL.

The gene calls are TRBV6-5 and TRBJ1-5, with 7 bases fitting TRBD1. V gave up 2 bases and J gave up 6 bases; unmatched junction bases: 7. This CDR3 region has 15 residues. Germline V CDR1 and CDR2: MNHEY, SVGAGI. Here the CDR3 DNA reads TGTGCCAGCAGTTACCCTTACAGGGGCGGTCAGCCCCAGCATTTT. As protein: CASSYPYRGGQPQHF.

This clone was counted a few times. V is TRBV7-3 and J is TRBJ1-4, with 7 bases fitting TRBD1. Unmatched junction bases numbered 2, after V lost 5 bases and J lost 2 bases. CDR1 and CDR2 (germline): SGHTA, FQGTGA. This CDR3 has 14 amino acids. The CDR3 nucleotides are TGTGCCAGCAGCGGGGACAGCACTAATGAAAAACTGTTTTTT. It translates to CASSGDSTNEKLFF.

This chain joins TRBV5-4 and TRBJ1-5, with TRBD1 matching 7 bases. Germline-derived CDR1 and CDR2 are SGHNT and YYREEE (reference sequence). The junction had 3 bases not matched to a gene; V was cut back by 0 bases and J by 6 bases. This CDR3 is built from 14 residues. The DNA of the CDR3 is TGTGCCAGCAGCTTGGACAGGGGAGGTCAGCCCCAGCATTTT. This translates into CASSLDRGGQPQHF.

V and J are TRBV5-1 and TRBJ1-1; TRBD1 aligns across 7 bases. With 4 bases clipped from V and 5 bases from J, the junction kept 8 bases outside the gene matches. The germline V gene encodes CDR1 SGHRS and CDR2 YFSETQ. The length of the CDR3 is 14 residues. Here the CDR3 reads CASSRDRVQTEAFF. The CDR3 DNA follows: TGCGCCAGCAGCCGTGACAGGGTACAGACTGAAGCTTTCTTT.

This clone appeared a single time. The rearrangement links TRBV4-1 to TRBJ2-1; a possible D gene is TRBD1 (6 bases). This CDR3 is built from 14 residues. V shed 1 base and J shed 6 bases, with 10 bases lying between them. The germline V gene has CDR1 MGHRA and CDR2 YSYEKL. The CDR3 spells CASSQGWGPNEQFF. The CDR3 DNA follows: TGCGCCAGCAGCCAAGGGTGGGGGCCCAATGAGCAGTTCTTC.

V is TRBV6-5 and J is TRBJ1-1; unclear D gene. The CDR3 runs to 12 residues. CDR1 and CDR2 from the germline V gene are MNHEY and SVGAGI. V was cut by 7 bases and J by 7 bases, with 13 bases left in between. CDR3 in DNA: TGTGCCAGCATGGGCTTTACCTTTGAAGCTTTCTTT. Encoded protein: CASMGFTFEAFF.

V usage is TRBV6-6 and J usage is TRBJ2-3; 7 bases agree with TRBD2. Losses at the gene ends were 4 bases for V and 2 bases for J; bases not matched to a gene: 3. CDR1 MNHNY and CDR2 SVGAGI come from the germline V gene (reference sequence). The CDR3 runs 14 residues. In DNA, the CDR3 is TGTGCCAGCAGTTCCCGGGGGGACACAGATACGCAGTATTTT. It encodes CASSSRGDTDTQYF.

The chain links TRBV27 to TRBJ2-3; D is perhaps TRBD2 (5 bases). V lost 0 bases, J lost 2 bases, and 9 bases lay in between. The CDR3 has 15 amino acids. Germline CDR1 and CDR2: MNHEY and SMNVEV (reference sequence). The CDR3 loop is CASSLSRAATDTQYF. CDR3 DNA: TGTGCCAGCAGTTTATCGAGGGCAGCCACAGATACGCAGTATTTT.

This clone has only one observation. The chain links TRBV7-8 to TRBJ1-2; a possible D gene is TRBD1 (6 bases). The CDR3 consists of 16 residues. Germline V gives CDR1 SGHVS, CDR2 FQNEAQ. V dropped 4 bases and J dropped 3 bases, with 18 bases sitting between them. The CDR3 nucleotides read TGTGCCAGCAGCTCCCTTTGGGGGACATCTGACTATGGCTACACCTTC. It is translated as CASSSLWGTSDYGYTF.

This clone was found a few times. V gene TRBV14 combines with J gene TRBJ1-2; 9 nucleotides match TRBD1. The V gene's germline CDR1 is SGHDN and CDR2 FVKESK. Unmatched junction bases numbered 5, after V lost 4 bases and J lost 8 bases. This CDR3 is built from 13 residues. CDR3 bases: TGTGCCAGCAGCCGGACAGGGGTGGACGGCTACACCTTC. This encodes CASSRTGVDGYTF.

The genes are TRBV30 and TRBJ2-5; TRBD1 aligns across 10 bases. Trimming at V came to 2 bases and at J to 4 bases, leaving 4 bases not matched to a gene. The CDR3 runs to 14 residues. Germline V lookup: CDR1 GTSNPN, CDR2 SVGIG (reference sequence). Written as DNA, the CDR3 is TGTGCCTGGAGTCAGGGGACAGGGGCAGAGACCCAGTACTTC. This sequence encodes CAWSQGTGAETQYF.

The rearrangement joins TRBV7-6 to TRBJ1-5, with 9 bases lining up with TRBD1. V shed 0 bases, J shed 0 bases, and the junction held 3 bases outside the gene matches. CDR3 length equals 17 residues. Germline V gene lookup returns CDR1 SGHVS and CDR2 FNYEAQ. CDR3 sequence reads: CASSLAGQGYSNQPQHF. The CDR3 nucleotides are TGTGCCAGCAGCTTAGCGGGACAGGGTTATAGCAATCAGCCCCAGCATTTT.

This rearrangement joins TRBV7-9 to TRBJ1-2; 9 bases align to TRBD1. There are 15 residues in the CDR3. CDR1 is SEHNR and CDR2 is FQNEAQ in the germline V gene (reference sequence). The V and J ends lost 7 bases and 3 bases, in that order; junction bases with no gene match: 9. The CDR3 bases are TGTGCCAGCAACCTACAGGGGGCGAGTGACTATGGCTACACCTTC. This sequence encodes CASNLQGASDYGYTF.

This chain uses TRBV19 with TRBJ2-3; TRBD2 agrees at 10 bases. The germline V gene has CDR1 LNHDA and CDR2 SQIVND (reference sequence). The CDR3 loop spans 16 amino acids. V gave up 3 bases and J gave up 0 bases; unmatched junction bases: 3. CDR3 protein: CASSIPSGGSTDTQYF. DNA for the CDR3: TGTGCCAGTAGTATCCCTAGCGGGGGAAGCACAGATACGCAGTATTTT.

The V and J genes are TRBV30 and TRBJ1-1, with 8 bases lining up with TRBD1. The V gene end was trimmed by 1 base and the J gene end by 0 bases; junction bases not matched to a gene: 4. Germline CDR1 and CDR2: GTSNPN and SVGIG (reference sequence). The CDR3 loop spans 15 amino acids. Here the CDR3 DNA reads TGTGCCTGGAGTGCTACAGGGGGAGTGAACACTGAAGCTTTCTTT. It is translated as CAWSATGGVNTEAFF.

This rearrangement joins TRBV30 to TRBJ1-5; a possible D gene is TRBD1 (6 bases). In germline, CDR1 is GTSNPN, CDR2 SVGIG (reference sequence). The V end lost 0 bases, the J end lost 0 bases, and 18 bases lay between the germline ends. The CDR3 contains 18 residues. The CDR3 is CAWSVRGWQGLSNQPQHF. The CDR3 nucleotides read TGTGCCTGGAGTGTACGAGGGTGGCAGGGGCTTAGCAATCAGCCCCAGCATTTT.

The chain carries TRBV4-3 and TRBJ1-3, with a weak D call TRBD1 (5 bases). With 0 bases removed from V and 3 bases from J, the gap between germline ends came to 12 bases. Germline V lookup: CDR1 LGHNA, CDR2 YSLEER. The CDR3 length is 16 residues. The chain's CDR3 is CASSQDLIDSGNTIYF. The CDR3 DNA reads as TGCGCCAGCAGCCAAGATCTCATTGACAGTGGAAACACCATATATTTT.

With regard to this clone: Germline is not matched at one junction end, which may reflect a read error. The chain combines TRBV4-3 with TRBJ2-6, with D possibly being TRBD2 (7 bases). This CDR3 spans 16 amino acids. Looked up from germline, CDR1 is LGHNA and CDR2 is YSLEER. The CDR3 bases are TGCGCCAGCAGCCAAGTACTAGCGAGGGGGGCCAACGTCCTGGCTTTC. Its protein is CASSQVLARGANVLAF.

The chain links TRBV9 to TRBJ2-3, with a weak D call TRBD1 (6 bases). The CDR3 is 13 residues long. CDR1 is SGDLS, CDR2 YYNGEE, per germline. Trimming shortened V by 7 bases and J by 0 bases, and 9 bases separated the two germline ends. The CDR3 sequence is CASGGQSTDTQYF. In DNA form, the CDR3 reads TGTGCCAGCGGGGGCCAGAGCACAGATACGCAGTATTTT. Full variable domain (missing parts from reference TRBV9 and TRBJ2-3): DSGVTQTPKHLITATGQRVTLRCSPRSGDLSVYWYQQSLDQGLQFLIQYYNGEERAKGNILERFSAQQFPDLHSELNLSSLELGDSALYFCASGGQSTDTQYFGPGTRLTVL.